These 25 T cell receptor beta chains were sequenced from one sample in a study of T-cell memory formation after mild COVID-19. TCRdb called the 5' RACE reads again in MiXCR, with one record for every CDR3 protein. The sample carries about 500,000 distinct CDR3 sequences, about a fifth recorded once. Specimen: PBMCs or a T cell subset sorted from them (not recorded which). These receptors all stem from an adult woman who had mild COVID-19 (a few samples of this study predate the infection). Cell type and time point are not known.

In its sample, this clonotype was seen a few times. The chain joins TRBV18 to TRBJ2-6; TRBD1 agrees at 7 bases. This CDR3 has 19 amino acids. Germline V gene sequence: CDR1 KGHSH, CDR2 LQKENI. Trimming removed 6 bases from V and 0 bases from J; junction bases left unmatched: 14. The CDR3, as DNA: TGTGCCAGCTCGGTATCATTGAGGACAGGATCCTCTGGGGCCAACGTCCTGACTTTC. Translating it yields CASSVSLRTGSSGANVLTF.

This clonotype was detected once. One end of the junction fails to match germline, which may point to a read error. This rearrangement joins TRBV20-1 to TRBJ2-1; D is undetermined. The CDR3 covers 16 residues. Per germline, CDR1 DFQATT and CDR2 SNEGSKA (reference sequence). This CDR3 is CSARDPGAPSYNEQLF. The CDR3, as DNA: TGCAGTGCTAGAGACCCAGGAGCCCCCTCCTACAATGAGCAGTTATTC.

This clonotype turned up a few times. The chain joins TRBV18 to TRBJ1-5; no firm D call. There are 14 residues in the CDR3. Between the trimmed V and J ends, which lost 2 bases and 3 bases, there was a span of 8 bases. Germline V gene lookup returns CDR1 KGHSH and CDR2 LQKENI. The CDR3: CASSPVGFNQPQHF. The CDR3 DNA reads as TGTGCCAGCTCACCAGTGGGTTTCAATCAGCCCCAGCATTTT. The entire variable domain, with the rest obtained from reference TRBV18 and TRBJ1-5, is as follows: NAGVMQNPRHLVRRRGQEARLRCSPMKGHSHVYWYRQLPEEGLKFMVYLQKENIIDESGMPKERFSAEFPKEGPSILRIQQVVRGDSAAYFCASSPVGFNQPQHFGDGTRLSIL.

The CDR3: CASSLAGGHLNTGELFF. For the CDR3, the DNA is TGTGCCAGCAGTTTGGCCGGCGGACACTTGAACACCGGGGAGCTGTTTTTT. The V and J genes are TRBV6-6 and TRBJ2-2; possibly TRBD1 for D (5 bases). The CDR3 runs 17 residues. CDR1 is MNHNY, CDR2 SVGAGI, per germline (reference sequence). V lost 4 bases to trimming and J lost 1 base, with 16 bases between them.

A note on this clonotype: Given a much more abundant clone one base away, this may be a read error. CDR3 protein: CASSAGQVRTEAFF. The CDR3 DNA reads as TGCGCCAGCAGCGCGGGACAGGTGAGGACTGAAGCTTTCTTT. The V call is TRBV5-1, the J call TRBJ1-1, with 8 bases matching TRBD1. V shed 4 bases and J 5 bases; nucleotides not matched to a gene: 7. In germline, CDR1 is SGHRS, CDR2 YFSETQ. The CDR3 is 14 amino acids. The full variable domain, completed using reference TRBV5-1 and TRBJ1-1, is KAGVTQTPRYLIKTRGQQVTLSCSPISGHRSVSWYQQTPGQGLQFLFEYFSETQRNKGNFPGRFSGRQFSNSRSEMNVSTLELGDSALYLCASSAGQVRTEAFFGQGTRLTVV.

V gene TRBV24-1 combines with J gene TRBJ2-1; TRBD1 matches at 8 bases. CDR3 length: 16 amino acids. V trimming: 1 base; J trimming: 5 bases; junction bases outside the gene matches: 6. The germline CDR1 and CDR2 sequences are KGHDR and SFDVKD. CDR3 protein: CATSDFTGQDNNEQFF. The CDR3, as DNA: TGTGCCACCAGTGATTTTACGGGACAGGACAACAATGAGCAGTTCTTC.

The chain has TRBV7-6 and TRBJ2-7, with 8 nucleotides matching TRBD1. After removal of 4 bases from V and 9 bases from J, the junction contained 5 bases not matched to a gene. The CDR3 contains 12 residues. The V gene's germline CDR1 is SGHVS and CDR2 FNYEAQ. This chain's CDR3 is CASSSDRGSQYF. The CDR3 nucleotides are TGTGCCAGCAGCTCCGACAGGGGATCGCAGTACTTC.

This chain connects TRBV18 to TRBJ2-2; D not certain. The V gene's germline CDR1 is KGHSH and CDR2 LQKENI. The V end lost 0 bases, the J end lost 2 bases, and 7 bases lay between the germline ends. The CDR3 totals 15 residues. The CDR3 sequence is CASSPPADNTGELFF. The CDR3 coding sequence is TGTGCCAGCTCACCACCCGCTGATAACACCGGGGAGCTGTTTTTT.

This clonotype was observed a handful of times. J is TRBJ2-1 and V is TRBV29-1; D is ambiguous. Trimming stripped 8 bases from V and 7 bases from J, with 15 bases between. The CDR3 runs to 12 residues. CDR1 and CDR2 from the germline V gene are SQVTM and ANQGSEA. The CDR3 DNA sequence: TGCAGCTCCGGGTTGTCTGGGAATGAGCAGTTCTTC. It codes for CSSGLSGNEQFF.

Only a few counts were recorded for this clonotype. V and J are TRBV5-4 and TRBJ2-5, with a possible D match to TRBD1 (5 bases). Per germline, CDR1 SGHNT and CDR2 YYREEE (reference sequence). The CDR3 length is 14 residues. V was cut by 4 bases and J by 2 bases, with 12 bases left in between. CDR3 bases: TGTGCCAGCAGCAACGACAGAAGGCAAGAGACCCAGTACTTC. Translating gives CASSNDRRQETQYF. Supplemented by reference TRBV5-4 and TRBJ2-5, the full variable domain reads ETGVTQSPTHLIKTRGQQVTLRCSSQSGHNTVSWYQQALGQGPQFIFQYYREEENGRGNFPPRFSGLQFPNYSSELNVNALELDDSALYLCASSNDRRQETQYFGPGTRLLVL.

The sample holds many counts of this clonotype. The chain is built from TRBV29-1 and TRBJ1-1; D not certain. In germline, CDR1 is SQVTM, CDR2 ANQGSEA. V was cut by 6 bases and J by 0 bases, with 14 bases left in between. This CDR3 has 14 amino acids. CDR3 region: CSVPSGVLNTEAFF. Written as DNA, the CDR3 is TGCAGCGTACCGTCCGGGGTATTGAACACTGAAGCTTTCTTT.

This clonotype was seen only a few times. CDR3 sequence reads: CASSWNPLAANEQYF. The CDR3 region has the DNA TGTGCCAGCAGCTGGAATCCTCTAGCCGCTAACGAGCAGTACTTC. The chain has TRBV11-1 and TRBJ2-7; a weak D match, TRBD2 (5 bases). In germline, CDR1 is SGHAT, CDR2 FQDESV (reference sequence). The CDR3 extends over 15 amino acids. Trimming pared 4 bases from V and 5 bases from J, leaving 18 bases between.

This chain links TRBV20-1 with TRBJ2-1, with TRBD2 matching over 10 bases. Unmatched junction bases numbered 4, after V lost 0 bases and J lost 5 bases. The CDR3 has 15 amino acids. Germline CDR1 and CDR2: DFQATT and SNEGSKA (reference sequence). CDR3 bases: TGCAGTGCTAGAGATGGGCTAGCGGGGGACAATGAGCAGTTCTTC. Amino acid sequence: CSARDGLAGDNEQFF.

The chain links TRBV6-1 to TRBJ1-5, with 8 bases lining up with TRBD1. The J segment lost 4 bases and the V segment lost 6 bases, leaving 11 bases of the junction unmatched. Germline CDR1 is MNHNS and CDR2 is SASEGT. The CDR3 length is 16 residues. The CDR3 region is CASSPPRTGRNQPQHF. For the CDR3, the DNA is TGTGCCAGCAGCCCCCCCCGGACAGGGAGGAATCAGCCCCAGCATTTT.

This clonotype was recorded a few times. The rearrangement joins TRBV6-5 to TRBJ2-7, with 8 bases that match TRBD1. The CDR3 runs to 14 residues. The ends lost 6 bases at V and 5 bases at J; junction bases unmatched: 9. CDR1 and CDR2 from the germline V gene are MNHEY and SVGAGI. The CDR3 DNA is TGTGCCAGCAGCCGGGACAGGCTAATGAACGAGCAGTACTTC. Its translation is CASSRDRLMNEQYF.

The CDR3 sequence: CSARGTYYEQYF. The CDR3 region has the DNA TGCAGTGCGCGCGGGACTTACTACGAGCAGTACTTC. The chain carries TRBV20-1 and TRBJ2-7; perhaps TRBD2 as D (6 bases). This CDR3 has 12 amino acids. Looked up from germline, CDR1 is DFQATT and CDR2 is SNEGSKA (reference sequence). V gave up 6 bases and J gave up 3 bases, with 12 bases separating them.

The rearrangement links TRBV20-1 to TRBJ1-1, with unresolved D. Germline CDR1 reads DFQATT; CDR2 reads SNEGSKA (reference sequence). The V and J ends lost 0 bases and 4 bases respectively, with 15 bases between them. The CDR3 length is 15 residues. The CDR3 DNA reads TGCAGTGCTAGAGATGGAGGCCCCAGAACCACTGAAGCTTTCTTT. Translated: CSARDGGPRTTEAFF.

V gene TRBV12-3 or TRBV12-4 combines with J gene TRBJ1-1, with a possible D match to TRBD1 (6 bases). This CDR3 is 14 amino acids long. Trimming removed 4 bases at V and 3 bases at J, with 12 bases between. CDR3 in amino acids: CASSYKQGHTEAFF. The CDR3 DNA is TGTGCCAGCAGTTACAAACAGGGACACACTGAAGCTTTCTTT.

The chain joins TRBV7-9 to TRBJ1-1, with D maybe TRBD1 (5 bases). The germline V and J ends were trimmed by 5 bases and 7 bases, with 8 bases remaining between them. The CDR3 extends over 11 amino acids. Looked up from germline, CDR1 is SEHNR and CDR2 is FQNEAQ (reference sequence). In DNA form, the CDR3 reads TGTGCCAGCAGCCCCAGGGATGAAGCTTTCTTT. Amino acids: CASSPRDEAFF.

J is TRBJ2-3 and V is TRBV7-8; 7 bases are shared with TRBD1. CDR1 SGHVS and CDR2 FQNEAQ come from the germline V gene. This CDR3 has 13 amino acids. V was clipped by 5 bases and J by 6 bases; unmatched bases: 5. The CDR3 loop reads CASSNRGLDTQYF. Here the CDR3 DNA reads TGTGCCAGCAGCAACAGGGGATTGGATACGCAGTATTTT.

The genes are TRBV20-1 and TRBJ1-2; D remains unclear. The CDR3 length is 13 residues. V was pared by 0 bases and J by 1 base, with 6 bases between. Per germline, CDR1 DFQATT and CDR2 SNEGSKA (reference sequence). CDR3 sequence (DNA): TGCAGTGCTAGAGAGCCGTTTAACTATGGCTACACCTTC. Encoded protein: CSAREPFNYGYTF.

In this sample, this clonotype turned up many times. The CDR3 loop reads CATSDLPGQGAGEQFF. CDR3 nucleotide sequence: TGTGCCACCAGTGATCTCCCGGGACAGGGGGCTGGAGAGCAGTTCTTC. V gene TRBV24-1 combines with J gene TRBJ2-1; 12 nucleotides line up with TRBD1. CDR3 length equals 16 residues. The germline V gene encodes CDR1 KGHDR and CDR2 SFDVKD. After removal of 3 bases from V and 10 bases from J, the junction contained 9 bases not matched to a gene.

J is TRBJ2-5 and V is TRBV7-9, with D possibly being TRBD2 (5 bases). There are 14 residues in the CDR3. Germline CDR1 is SEHNR and CDR2 is FQNEAQ (reference sequence). Trimming removed 5 bases at V and 3 bases at J, with 13 bases between. The CDR3 region has the DNA TGTGCCAGCAGCGGCCGAGGGTCTGAAGAGACCCAGTACTTC. It yields the protein CASSGRGSEETQYF.

This rearrangement joins TRBV30 to TRBJ2-1, with a weak D call TRBD1 (5 bases). Looked up from germline, CDR1 is GTSNPN and CDR2 is SVGIG (reference sequence). Trimming stripped 5 bases from V and 2 bases from J, with 10 bases between. The length of the CDR3 is 13 residues. CDR3 amino acids: CAWAMDTYNEQFF. Here the CDR3 DNA reads TGTGCCTGGGCGATGGACACCTACAATGAGCAGTTCTTC.

A few counts support this clonotype. The chain links TRBV6-5 to TRBJ1-1, with no clear D. The V end was cut by 0 bases, the J end by 5 bases, with 13 bases between. Germline V gives CDR1 MNHEY, CDR2 SVGAGI. The CDR3 consists of 15 residues. The chain's CDR3 is CASSYSNEGLTEAFF. The CDR3 DNA reads as TGTGCCAGCAGTTACTCTAACGAGGGATTGACTGAAGCTTTCTTT.